This passage covers 21 T cell receptor beta chains from one sample sequenced in a study of cytomegalovirus exposure and HLA in healthy donors. Sequencing used immunoSEQ multiplex PCR; TCRdb keeps in-frame clones, though not all of them. The top ten hold around 4.5% of the sample, which has some 60,000 clones, just under 95% seen once. Sequencing was done on a sample of PBMCs. The receptors stem from a man aged 18 to 30 in good health and CMV-seropositive.

This rearrangement joins TRBV15 to TRBJ1-5, with 10 nucleotides matching TRBD1. CDR1 is LNHNV and CDR2 is YYDKDF in the germline V gene (reference sequence). After removal of 3 bases from V and 4 bases from J, the junction contained 6 bases not matched to a gene. The CDR3 extends over 16 amino acids. The CDR3 spells CATSRARQGANQPQHF. The CDR3 DNA reads as TGTGCCACCAGCAGGGCTCGACAGGGGGCGAATCAGCCCCAGCATTTT. Supplemented by reference TRBV15 and TRBJ1-5, the full variable domain reads DAMVIQNPRYQVTQFGKPVTLSCSQTLNHNVMYWYQQKSSQAPKLLFHYYDKDFNNEADTPDNFQSRRPNTSFCFLDIRSPGLGDTAMYLCATSRARQGANQPQHFGDGTRLSIL.

The V call is TRBV6-1, the J call TRBJ1-2, with a possible D match to TRBD1 (5 bases). This CDR3 contains 14 residues. V lost 7 bases to trimming and J lost 2 bases, with 14 bases between them. Germline V gene lookup returns CDR1 MNHNS and CDR2 SASEGT. The CDR3 loop is CASTEWGVNYGYTF. The CDR3 nucleotides are TGTGCCAGCACCGAGTGGGGGGTCAACTATGGCTACACCTTC.

The chain links TRBV11-2 to TRBJ2-3; 7 positions agree with TRBD2. Germline V CDR1 and CDR2: SGHAT, FQNNGV. V trimming: 4 bases; J trimming: 8 bases; junction bases outside the gene matches: 9. The CDR3 covers 14 residues. The CDR3 protein is CASSSGGGRSTQYF. CDR3 bases: TGTGCCAGCAGCTCGGGGGGAGGTCGCTCTACGCAGTATTTT. Using reference TRBV11-2 and TRBJ2-3 for the parts outside the CDR3, the full variable domain is EAGVAQSPRYKIIEKRQSVAFWCNPISGHATLYWYQQILGQGPKLLIQFQNNGVVDDSQLPKDRFSAERLKGVDSTLKIQPAKLEDSAVYLCASSSGGGRSTQYFGPGTRLTVL.

As for this clone: Other DNA sequences within the sample encode an identical CDR3. The chain carries TRBV9 and TRBJ2-3; 7 bases fit TRBD2. There are 15 residues in the CDR3. Per the germline V gene, CDR1 is SGDLS and CDR2 is YYNGEE. V shed 0 bases and J 0 bases; nucleotides not matched to a gene: 1. CDR3 DNA: TGTGCCAGCAGCGTAGGGGGGGGTAGCACAGATACGCAGTATTTT. It encodes CASSVGGGSTDTQYF.

The rearrangement links TRBV11-3 to TRBJ2-5; D remains unclear. Trimming left V 0 bases short and J 4 bases short, with 9 bases between. CDR1 and CDR2 (germline): SGHNT, YENEEA. This CDR3 has 14 residues. The CDR3 here is CASSLESGGETQYF. CDR3 DNA sequence: TGTGCCAGCAGCTTAGAATCCGGCGGAGAGACCCAGTACTTC.

The gene calls are TRBV7-9 and TRBJ1-4; 8 nucleotides match TRBD1. This CDR3 region has 14 residues. Germline V gene data show CDR1 as SEHNR and CDR2 as FQNEAQ (reference sequence). Unmatched junction bases numbered 0, after V lost 3 bases and J lost 3 bases. CDR3 nucleotides: TGTGCCAGCAGCTTGGGACAGGCTAATGAAAAACTGTTTTTT. It translates to CASSLGQANEKLFF.

This rearrangement joins TRBV6-1 to TRBJ2-7; D gene ambiguous. The germline V and J ends were trimmed by 7 bases and 4 bases, with 14 bases remaining between them. The CDR3 sequence is 13 residues long. In germline, CDR1 is MNHNS, CDR2 SASEGT. The CDR3 sequence is CASMLTRSYEQYF. As DNA, the CDR3 is TGTGCCAGCATGTTAACACGGAGTTACGAGCAGTACTTC.

The gene calls are TRBV5-8 and TRBJ2-2; D perhaps matches TRBD2 (5 bases). Deletions cut 5 bases from V and 4 bases from J, with 12 bases between. CDR3 size: 14 residues. The germline V gene has CDR1 SGHTS and CDR2 YDEGEE. CDR3 nucleotides: TGTGCCAGCAGAAGAGGGTTATCCACCGGGGAGCTGTTTTTT. Protein sequence: CASRRGLSTGELFF.

The chain is built from TRBV27 and TRBJ1-2; TRBD1 matches at 7 bases. This CDR3 has 14 residues. The J segment lost 5 bases and the V segment lost 5 bases, leaving 8 bases of the junction unmatched. The germline CDR1 and CDR2 sequences are MNHEY and SMNVEV (reference sequence). The CDR3 reads CASSRRGLGYGYTF. The CDR3 DNA reads as TGTGCCAGCAGTAGAAGGGGGCTAGGGTATGGCTACACCTTC.

This CDR3 reads CASSFQGADTGELFF. Here the CDR3 DNA reads TGTGCCAGCAGCTTTCAGGGGGCGGACACCGGGGAGCTGTTTTTT. The chain uses TRBV7-2 and TRBJ2-2; 8 bases fit TRBD1. In germline, CDR1 is SGHTA, CDR2 FQGNSA. V shed 3 bases and J 3 bases; nucleotides not matched to a gene: 3. The CDR3 is 15 amino acids.

The CDR3 region is CASSREVGFEQYF. The CDR3 nucleotides read TGCGCCAGCAGCAGGGAGGTAGGCTTCGAGCAGTACTTC. This chain links TRBV10-2 with TRBJ2-7; D is perhaps TRBD2 (6 bases). Germline V CDR1 and CDR2: WSHSY, SAAADI. Trimming took 6 bases from V and 6 from J, leaving 15 bases between them. The CDR3 totals 13 residues.

This chain connects TRBV5-4 to TRBJ1-1; 7 bases are shared with TRBD1. This CDR3 has 15 amino acids. Germline-derived CDR1 and CDR2 are SGHNT and YYREEE (reference sequence). V was clipped by 4 bases and J by 0 bases; unmatched bases: 6. CDR3 loop: CASSPRQGMNTEAFF. The CDR3 bases are TGTGCCAGCAGCCCCCGACAGGGAATGAACACTGAAGCTTTCTTT.

The J gene is TRBJ2-7, the V gene TRBV7-8, with D perhaps TRBD2 (5 bases). The germline CDR1 and CDR2 sequences are SGHVS and FQNEAQ. The CDR3 is 19 residues long. V gave up 3 bases and J gave up 1 base, with 25 bases separating them. The chain's CDR3 is CASSLYVIDAGPISYEQYF. CDR3 bases: TGTGCCAGCAGCTTGTATGTCATTGATGCGGGCCCGATTTCCTACGAGCAGTACTTC.

The chain couples TRBV28 to TRBJ1-2; no firm D call. This CDR3 has 12 residues. Germline lookup yields CDR1 MDHEN and CDR2 SYDVKM. The germline V and J ends were trimmed by 5 bases and 2 bases, with 6 bases remaining between them. The CDR3 sequence: CASSPLNYGYTF. The CDR3 DNA follows: TGTGCCAGCAGTCCCCTAAACTATGGCTACACCTTC.

In this sample, this clone turned up once. The rearrangement links TRBV6-5 to TRBJ2-7; TRBD2 matches at 8 bases. The trim removed 0 bases at V and 3 bases at J, leaving 4 bases unmatched. The length of the CDR3 is 15 residues. Germline V gene sequence: CDR1 MNHEY, CDR2 SVGAGI. In DNA form, the CDR3 reads TGTGCCAGCAGTTACTCATCCAGCGGGAGCTACGAGCAGTACTTC. Protein product: CASSYSSSGSYEQYF.

V gene TRBV7-2 combines with J gene TRBJ2-1; 9 positions match TRBD2. V lost 1 base and J lost 5; bases outside the gene matches: 9. This CDR3 comprises 17 residues. The germline V gene has CDR1 SGHTA and CDR2 FQGNSA. CDR3 sequence: CASSLEWRGGVNNEQFF. The CDR3 DNA follows: TGTGCCAGCAGCTTAGAGTGGCGGGGGGGTGTGAACAATGAGCAGTTCTTC.

The V gene is TRBV9, the J gene TRBJ2-3; TRBD2 agrees at 9 bases. Germline CDR1 reads SGDLS; CDR2 reads YYNGEE. Trimming took 3 bases from V and 4 from J; bases not matched to a gene: 18. The CDR3 runs 19 residues. The CDR3 region is CASSDPGEAGGFGADTQYF. The CDR3 DNA follows: TGTGCCAGCAGCGACCCCGGTGAAGCGGGAGGTTTTGGCGCAGATACGCAGTATTTT.

The chain recombines TRBV27 with TRBJ1-1; 9 nucleotides match TRBD1. Unmatched junction bases numbered 8, after V lost 5 bases and J lost 10 bases. The CDR3 is made up of 13 amino acids. Per germline, CDR1 MNHEY and CDR2 SMNVEV (reference sequence). CDR3 amino acids: CASSPVGQGGAFF. The CDR3 region has the DNA TGTGCCAGCAGTCCCGTGGGACAGGGTGGAGCTTTCTTT.

This chain links TRBV11-3 with TRBJ2-7; D is perhaps TRBD2 (6 bases). Germline assignment: CDR1 SGHNT and CDR2 YENEEA. There are 16 residues in the CDR3. Trimming took off 0 bases at V and 3 bases at J, with 15 bases between the two ends. The CDR3 DNA is TGTGCCAGCAGCTTAGAAAAGGGAGGAGGGAACTACGAGCAGTACTTC. Protein product: CASSLEKGGGNYEQYF.

This sequence joins TRBV29-1 and TRBJ2-1; 8 nucleotides line up with TRBD1. Germline V gives CDR1 SQVTM, CDR2 ANQGSEA. With 7 bases clipped from V and 6 bases from J, the junction kept 23 bases outside the gene matches. CDR3 size: 18 residues. The CDR3 DNA reads TGCAGCGCCAGTCGCGGCAGGGGGCGCATTAGTGAGGGCAATGAGCAGTTCTTC. It yields the protein CSASRGRGRISEGNEQFF.

The rearrangement links TRBV28 to TRBJ1-5, with TRBD1 as a possible D gene (6 bases). The germline gives CDR1 MDHEN, CDR2 SYDVKM. The CDR3 runs 15 residues. Trimming removed 2 bases at V and 3 bases at J, with 11 bases between. This CDR3 is CASSLQGNSNQPQHF. As DNA, the CDR3 is TGTGCCAGCAGTTTACAGGGGAATTCCAATCAGCCCCAGCATTTT. The full variable domain, with the rest looked up from reference TRBV28 and TRBJ1-5, is DVKVTQSSRYLVKRTGEKVFLECVQDMDHENMFWYRQDPGLGLRLIYFSYDVKMKEKGDIPEGYSVSREKKERFSLILESASTNQTSMYLCASSLQGNSNQPQHFGDGTRLSIL.